The 21 T cell receptor beta chains below all came from one sample that was sequenced in a study of T cell responses to AZD1222 COVID-19 vaccine. The assay was immunoSEQ multiplex PCR, and TCRdb's table has in-frame clones only and misses some. Here the sample spans roughly 110,000 clones, under 95% being singletons. The sample in question was peripheral blood, obtained on day 0 of AZD1222 vaccination. All receptors derive from an adult in good health.

The J gene is TRBJ2-3, the V gene TRBV6-2 or TRBV6-3; 9 nucleotides align to TRBD1. The CDR3 has 16 amino acids. Looked up from germline, CDR1 is MNHEY and CDR2 is SVGEGT. Losses at the gene ends were 5 bases for V and 4 bases for J; bases not matched to a gene: 10. The CDR3 DNA is TGTGCCAGCAGTGACAGGGGGACAGTGAATCCAGATACGCAGTATTTT. Its translation: CASSDRGTVNPDTQYF.

The chain is built from TRBV7-2 and TRBJ2-1, with TRBD2 matching 9 bases. Unmatched junction bases numbered 11, after V lost 5 bases and J lost 6 bases. CDR1 is SGHTA, CDR2 FQGNSA, per germline. The CDR3 has 16 amino acids. The CDR3 spells CASSPRSGGKVNEQFF. DNA for the CDR3: TGTGCCAGCAGCCCCCGGAGCGGGGGGAAGGTCAATGAGCAGTTCTTC. Complete variable domain (other parts from reference TRBV7-2 and TRBJ2-1): GAGVSQSPSNKVTEKGKDVELRCDPISGHTALYWYRQSLGQGLEFLIYFQGNSAPDKSGLPSDRFSAERTGGSVSTLTIQRTQQEDSAVYLCASSPRSGGKVNEQFFGPGTRLTVL.

This rearrangement joins TRBV11-3 to TRBJ2-5; 13 bases are shared with TRBD2. Losses at the gene ends were 3 bases for V and 2 bases for J; bases not matched to a gene: 3. Germline assignment: CDR1 SGHNT and CDR2 YENEEA. The CDR3 has 16 residues. The CDR3 sequence: CASSLGTSGIQETQYF. In DNA form, the CDR3 reads TGTGCCAGCAGCTTGGGGACTAGCGGGATTCAAGAGACCCAGTACTTC.

V is TRBV3-1 (or the pseudogene TRBV3-2) and J is TRBJ1-1, with D maybe TRBD1 (5 bases). The germline V and J ends were trimmed by 7 bases and 1 base, with 16 bases remaining between them. Germline V gene sequence: CDR1 LGHDT, CDR2 YNNKEL (reference sequence). There are 15 residues in the CDR3. This chain's CDR3 is CASTFTQTANTEAFF. The CDR3 DNA reads as TGTGCCAGCACCTTTACCCAGACAGCGAACACTGAAGCTTTCTTT.

This chain joins TRBV12-3 or TRBV12-4 and TRBJ1-1; the D is unclear. The V end lost 6 bases, the J end lost 4 bases, and 6 bases lay between the germline ends. CDR3 size: 11 residues. The CDR3 region is CASRWGTEAFF. CDR3 DNA sequence: TGTGCCAGCAGATGGGGCACTGAAGCTTTCTTT.

The chain joins TRBV12-3 or TRBV12-4 to TRBJ2-2, with D hard to call. The CDR3 is 13 residues long. Deletions cut 2 bases from V and 7 bases from J, with 8 bases between. CDR3 DNA sequence: TGTGCCAGCAGTTTAATGGGGATCGGGGAGCTGTTTTTT. Protein product: CASSLMGIGELFF.

The genes are TRBV6-1 and TRBJ1-2; TRBD1 aligns across 9 bases. The CDR3 runs to 15 residues. The J segment lost 3 bases and the V segment lost 2 bases, leaving 4 bases of the junction unmatched. Per the germline V gene, CDR1 is MNHNS and CDR2 is SASEGT. The CDR3 DNA follows: TGTGCCAGCAGTGAATGGGACAGGGAGGACTATGGCTACACCTTC. It specifies CASSEWDREDYGYTF.

The chain has TRBV30 and TRBJ1-5, with D possibly being TRBD1 (5 bases). Germline loops: CDR1 GTSNPN, CDR2 SVGIG (reference sequence). V was cut by 0 bases and J by 3 bases, with 12 bases left in between. This CDR3 has 15 amino acids. The CDR3 DNA reads TGTGCCTGGAGTGTCCCTGGCAGGGTCAATCAGCCCCAGCATTTT. Translated: CAWSVPGRVNQPQHF.

The chain couples TRBV5-4 to TRBJ2-1; possible D gene TRBD2, 6 bases. Germline values: CDR1 SGHNT, CDR2 YYREEE (reference sequence). V lost 0 bases and J lost 7, with 14 bases in between. There are 15 residues in the CDR3. The CDR3 region is CASSLAAGSLNEQFF. The CDR3 DNA is TGTGCCAGCAGCTTGGCGGCCGGGAGTTTAAATGAGCAGTTCTTC.

This clone was seen just once. The J gene is TRBJ2-5, the V gene TRBV6-5, with D tentatively TRBD1 or TRBD2 (6 bases each). This CDR3 comprises 13 residues. Germline V lookup: CDR1 MNHEY, CDR2 SVGAGI. The V end was cut by 6 bases, the J end by 5 bases, with 13 bases between. CDR3: CASRVGGKETQYF. In DNA, the CDR3 is TGTGCCAGCAGGGTAGGGGGGAAGGAGACCCAGTACTTC.

This clone has at least ten counts. V gene TRBV6-5 combines with J gene TRBJ1-5; D not certain. Looked up from germline, CDR1 is MNHEY and CDR2 is SVGAGI. This CDR3 spans 12 amino acids. V shed 1 base and J shed 7 bases, with 5 bases lying between them. CDR3 in amino acids: CASSYLGQPQHF. Written as DNA, the CDR3 is TGTGCCAGCAGTTACTTGGGGCAGCCCCAGCATTTT.

V gene TRBV19 combines with J gene TRBJ1-5; 7 bases align to TRBD1. The CDR3 contains 15 residues. In germline, CDR1 is LNHDA, CDR2 SQIVND (reference sequence). The trim removed 8 bases at V and 3 bases at J, leaving 10 bases unmatched. CDR3 bases: TGTGCCAGTCTAAATCCGGGACAGCCCAATCAGCCCCAGCATTTT. As protein: CASLNPGQPNQPQHF.

The chain is built from TRBV5-1 and TRBJ2-7; unclear D gene. CDR1 and CDR2 (germline): SGHRS, YFSETQ. The CDR3 sequence is 12 residues long. V lost 3 bases, J lost 6 bases, and 10 bases lay in between. This chain's CDR3 is CASSWPGVEQYF. The CDR3 coding sequence is TGCGCCAGCAGCTGGCCTGGGGTCGAGCAGTACTTC.

This clone was seen more than once but under ten times. This chain uses TRBV29-1 with TRBJ1-3; unclear D gene. CDR3 length equals 13 residues. Trimming removed 4 bases from V and 4 bases from J, with 11 bases in between. CDR1 SQVTM and CDR2 ANQGSEA come from the germline V gene. This CDR3 reads CSVGVGSGNTIYF. CDR3 sequence (DNA): TGCAGCGTTGGAGTCGGCTCAGGAAACACCATATATTTT.

The chain recombines TRBV5-6 with TRBJ1-6, with D unclear. Germline CDR1 SGHDT, CDR2 YYEEEE. V lost 2 bases and J lost 8, with 14 bases in between. The CDR3 runs to 15 residues. CDR3 amino acids: CASSLTGIFYSPLHF. The CDR3 coding sequence is TGTGCCAGCAGCTTAACCGGGATCTTCTATTCACCCCTCCACTTT.

This chain joins TRBV5-1 and TRBJ2-1; no reliable D call. The CDR3 loop spans 16 amino acids. Per germline, CDR1 SGHRS and CDR2 YFSETQ. The V gene lost 2 bases and the J gene lost 3 bases, with 15 bases spanning the gap. CDR3 sequence reads: CASSFDTPSFYNEQFF. The CDR3 coding sequence is TGCGCCAGCAGCTTCGACACACCGAGCTTCTACAATGAGCAGTTCTTC. Variable domain in full (rest from reference TRBV5-1 and TRBJ2-1): KAGVTQTPRYLIKTRGQQVTLSCSPISGHRSVSWYQQTPGQGLQFLFEYFSETQRNKGNFPGRFSGRQFSNSRSEMNVSTLELGDSALYLCASSFDTPSFYNEQFFGPGTRLTVL.

The chain uses TRBV10-3 and TRBJ1-1, with 8 bases fitting TRBD1. J was trimmed by 4 bases and V by 3 bases; bases with no gene match: 7. Germline values: CDR1 ENHRY, CDR2 SYGVKD. The CDR3 runs to 15 residues. CDR3 amino acids: CAISDRGQGSTEAFF. Here the CDR3 DNA reads TGTGCCATCAGTGACCGCGGACAGGGTAGCACTGAAGCTTTCTTT.

In this sample, this clone turned up once. The chain employs TRBV29-1 and TRBJ1-1; D not certain. The germline V gene encodes CDR1 SQVTM and CDR2 ANQGSEA. Trimming removed 5 bases at V and 8 bases at J, with 21 bases between. The CDR3 runs 14 residues. The CDR3 DNA sequence: TGCAGCGTTACACCAAATAAACATGGGATCGAAGCTTTCTTT. This encodes CSVTPNKHGIEAFF.

This chain uses TRBV5-6 with TRBJ1-6; 7 bases are a match to TRBD1. The CDR3 has 16 amino acids. V lost 5 bases and J lost 8; bases outside the gene matches: 13. CDR1 is SGHDT and CDR2 is YYEEEE in the germline V gene. DNA for the CDR3: TGTGCCAGCAGTTCTAGGACAGGAATGTACGATTCACCCCTCCACTTT. Translating it yields CASSSRTGMYDSPLHF.

The chain carries TRBV6-2 or TRBV6-3 and TRBJ1-5; no reliable D call. Trimming shortened V by 4 bases and J by 2 bases, and 9 bases separated the two germline ends. CDR3 length: 14 residues. Looked up from germline, CDR1 is MNHEY and CDR2 is SVGEGT. CDR3 loop: CASSFNIRNQPQHF. The CDR3 DNA is TGTGCCAGCAGTTTTAACATACGCAATCAGCCCCAGCATTTT.

The V and J genes are TRBV29-1 and TRBJ2-3; 8 nucleotides line up with TRBD2. Trimming cost V 2 bases and J 2 bases; bases outside gene matches: 15. In germline, CDR1 is SQVTM, CDR2 ANQGSEA. The CDR3 has 18 residues. The CDR3 nucleotides are TGCAGCGTTGAAACCCCAGCGGGGGCCCACATTGACACAGATACGCAGTATTTT. This encodes CSVETPAGAHIDTDTQYF.